Listed below are T cell receptor beta chains from one sample, sequenced in a study of blood T cell repertoires in COVID-19. Clones were sequenced by immunoSEQ multiplex PCR, and TCRdb holds only the in-frame ones, with some missing. The sample lists fewer than 300,000 clones; 80% to 95% were seen once. The specimen was PBMCs or T cells enriched from blood (not recorded which). These receptors were collected from a woman aged 25 to 39 who had recovered from COVID-19. Each CDR3 is given with its conserved first and last residue. The order of the fields is J gene, V gene, CDR3 length, D gene, clone size, CDR3 protein, CDR3 DNA. A D gene is named only where the DNA matches it firmly. A clone size is listed for some rows: how often the clone was seen (once, few, many), or a class if it is expanded.

TRBJ2-2	TRBV7-9	17	TRBD2	-	CASSWTSGETFTGELFF	TGTGCCAGCAGCTGGACTAGCGGGGAAACTTTCACCGGGGAGCTGTTTTTT
TRBJ1-2	TRBV10-3	13	-	-	CAISGDYPYGYTF	TGTGCCATCAGCGGGGACTACCCCTATGGCTACACCTTC
TRBJ1-4	TRBV4-3	16	TRBD1	-	CASSRGTTGANEKLFF	TGCGCCAGCAGCCGGGGAACGACAGGGGCTAATGAAAAACTGTTTTTT
TRBJ2-5	TRBV5-1	15	-	once	CASTRAGTSQETQYF	TGCGCCAGCACACGTGCCGGGACTTCACAAGAGACCCAGTACTTC
TRBJ2-1	TRBV13	16	TRBD1	-	CASSPRSDPGGNEQFF	TGTGCCAGCAGCCCTCGGTCCGACCCAGGGGGCAATGAGCAGTTCTTC
TRBJ2-7	TRBV15	14	-	once	CATRRGPNSYEQYF	TGTGCCACCAGGCGAGGGCCTAACTCCTACGAGCAGTACTTC
TRBJ2-1	TRBV28	16	-	-	CASSSPGHPTRDEQFF	TGTGCCAGCAGTTCCCCGGGACACCCAACGAGGGATGAGCAGTTCTTC
TRBJ2-3	TRBV5-1	18	-	-	CASSLYWSGGISTDTQYF	TGCGCCAGCAGCTTGTACTGGTCAGGCGGGATAAGCACAGATACGCAGTATTTT
TRBJ2-3	TRBV24-1	13	-	-	CATSDLGQGTQYF	TGTGCCACCAGTGATTTGGGGCAGGGTACGCAGTATTTT
TRBJ2-5	TRBV28	14	TRBD1	-	CASSVTGNQETQYF	TGTGCCAGCAGTGTGACAGGGAACCAAGAGACCCAGTACTTC
TRBJ2-1	TRBV27	17	-	-	CASSRLSGGHSYNEQFF	TGTGCCAGCTCTAGGCTGTCCGGCGGTCACTCCTACAATGAGCAGTTCTTC
TRBJ1-5	TRBV19	16	-	-	CASSINGVMGNQPQHF	TGTGCCAGTAGTATAAACGGGGTGATGGGCAATCAGCCCCAGCATTTT
TRBJ2-1	TRBV10-3	11	-	once	CAISELAEQFF	TGTGCCATCAGTGAGTTGGCCGAGCAGTTCTTC
TRBJ2-3	TRBV5-1	16	-	-	CASSLIGSGGTDTQYF	TGCGCCAGCAGCTTGATCGGGAGTGGGGGCACAGATACGCAGTATTTT
TRBJ1-5	TRBV19	19	-	-	CASSPPGQKPSYSNQPQHF	TGTGCCAGTAGTCCCCCAGGACAGAAGCCCAGTTATAGCAATCAGCCCCAGCATTTT
TRBJ2-3	TRBV6-2/TRBV6-3	16	-	-	CASSYSRETSTDTQYF	TGTGCCAGCAGTTACTCCAGAGAGACTAGCACAGATACGCAGTATTTT
TRBJ2-1	TRBV10-2	11	-	once	CASSPTSTQFF	TGCGCCAGCAGCCCCACCAGTACGCAGTTCTTC
TRBJ2-7	TRBV11-2	17	TRBD2	-	CASSLGFGLAGTYEQYF	TGTGCCAGCAGCTTAGGTTTTGGGCTAGCGGGAACCTACGAGCAGTACTTC
TRBJ2-7	TRBV6-2/TRBV6-3	14	-	-	CASSYPLEAYEQYF	TGTGCCAGCAGTTACCCTCTAGAGGCCTACGAGCAGTACTTC
TRBJ1-4	TRBV28	15	-	-	CASSQGGATNEKLFF	TGTGCCAGCAGCCAGGGTGGGGCAACTAATGAAAAACTGTTTTTT
TRBJ2-1	TRBV7-9	16	-	-	CASSIAPGISYNEQFF	TGTGCCAGCAGCATAGCACCCGGGATCTCCTACAATGAGCAGTTCTTC
TRBJ2-7	TRBV25-1	13	-	-	CASSAPLSYEQYF	TGTGCCAGCAGCGCCCCACTAAGCTACGAGCAGTACTTC
TRBJ2-3	TRBV5-6	17	-	-	CASSFTWTISTTDTQYF	TGTGCCAGCAGCTTTACGTGGACAATCTCGACGACAGATACGCAGTATTTT
TRBJ2-1	TRBV9	16	TRBD2	-	CASSARRTSGSNEQFF	TGTGCCAGCAGCGCCCGGCGGACTAGCGGGAGCAATGAGCAGTTCTTC